This TCR beta chain was captured by sequencing in a study of CD8+ T cells in alopecia areata. General study results and limits: Scalp sample sequencing also detects resident alphabeta T cells of normal skin.

Extracted from the samples, RNA was reverse transcribed into cDNA to serve as the sequencing template. Profiling relied on immunoSEQ multiplex PCR, and the TCRdb table lists in-frame clones only, not all of them. The data contain over 200,000 clones, 50% to 60% of them singletons. Lesional scalp tissue (obtained by punch biopsy) and peripheral blood were collected from alopecia areata patients. This clone appeared a single time. Its matching antigen is unknown. The CDR3 runs to 16 residues. Germline CDR1 GTSNPN, CDR2 SVGIG (reference sequence). The germline V and J ends were trimmed by 2 bases and 5 bases, with 21 bases remaining between them.

Sequenced material: CD4+ T cells sorted from blood, taken at week 0. The gene calls are TRBV30 and TRBJ1-2; D is uncertain. This TCR came from a human donor with alopecia areata. The CDR3 here is CAWSRAGMRSGYGYTF. The CDR3 DNA sequence: TGTGCCTGGAGTCGCGCGGGGATGAGGAGCGGGTATGGCTACACCTTC.